These 22 T cell receptor beta chains originate from one sample sequenced in a study of blood T cells in healthy people across ages. It was with a sample-barcoded 5' primer and a J-beta primer mix that a second PCR of roughly 7 to 12 cycles was run. Via MiXCR, TCRdb re-called the 5' RACE reads, giving one row per CDR3 protein. Of approximately 1,000,000 distinct CDR3 sequences listed, under 45% are singletons. The sequencing input was blood. All receptors come from a woman aged 60-75 years in good health.

This clonotype was detected only once. The rearrangement links TRBV15 to TRBJ2-7, with 7 bases identical to TRBD2. This CDR3 contains 14 residues. With 5 bases clipped from V and 2 bases from J, the junction kept 6 bases outside the gene matches. CDR1 is LNHNV, CDR2 YYDKDF, per germline (reference sequence). CDR3 nucleotides: TGTGCCACCAGCGGGGGGGAGCGAACCTACGAGCAGTACTTC. Translated: CATSGGERTYEQYF.

The gene calls are TRBV18 and TRBJ2-3; 9 bases match TRBD2. Germline-derived CDR1 and CDR2 are KGHSH and LQKENI. This CDR3 comprises 18 residues. V shed 1 base, J shed 2 bases, and the junction held 10 bases outside the gene matches. The CDR3 DNA is TGTGCCAGCTCACCACTCCCCAGAAGGACTAGCGACACAGATACGCAGTATTTT. As protein: CASSPLPRRTSDTDTQYF.

V gene TRBV28 combines with J gene TRBJ2-2; no definite D call. The CDR3 is 13 amino acids. V lost 6 bases and J 4 bases, leaving 9 bases between the germline ends. CDR1 and CDR2 from the germline V gene are MDHEN and SYDVKM. The CDR3 DNA is TGTGCCAGCAGCGTCTTAGTCACCGGGGAGCTGTTTTTT. Residues: CASSVLVTGELFF.

The chain has TRBV2 and TRBJ2-5; weak D call: TRBD1 (7 bases). Between the trimmed V and J ends, which lost 0 bases and 4 bases, there was a span of 12 bases. Looked up from germline, CDR1 is SNHLY and CDR2 is FYNNEI. CDR3 length: 15 amino acids. CDR3 sequence reads: CASSEAHRGGETQYF. The DNA for the CDR3 is TGTGCCAGCAGTGAAGCGCACAGGGGAGGAGAGACCCAGTACTTC.

About this clonotype: The missing conserved phenylalanine or tryptophan at the end of this CDR3 makes a read error likely. V and J are TRBV20-1 and TRBJ2-3; no firm D call. Germline V lookup: CDR1 DFQATT, CDR2 SNEGSKA (reference sequence). This CDR3 region has 13 residues. V was shortened by 4 bases and J by 0 bases, with 8 bases between the two germline ends. The DNA for the CDR3 is TGCAGTGCTAACTCAGGTAGCACAGATACGCAGTATTTA. Amino acids: CSANSGSTDTQYL.

The rearrangement joins TRBV15 to TRBJ2-3; tentative D call: TRBD1 (6 bases). Per germline, CDR1 LNHNV and CDR2 YYDKDF (reference sequence). This CDR3 has 17 amino acids. The V end lost 3 bases, the J end lost 2 bases, and 18 bases lay between the germline ends. CDR3 residues: CATSRDLQGWDTDTQYF. CDR3 sequence (DNA): TGTGCCACCAGCAGGGACCTACAGGGTTGGGACACAGATACGCAGTATTTT.

Remarks on this clonotype: Mismatch with germline at one junction end may stem from a read error. V usage is TRBV5-6 and J usage is TRBJ1-1; 9 bases map to TRBD1. Germline loops: CDR1 SGHDT, CDR2 YYEEEE. The CDR3 extends over 16 amino acids. CDR3 coding DNA: TGTGCCAGCAGCTTGGCCGGGGGGACAGGGAACACCGAAGCTTTCTTT. It specifies CASSLAGGTGNTEAFF. Complete variable domain (other parts from reference TRBV5-6 and TRBJ1-1): DAGVTQSPTHLIKTRGQQVTLRCSPKSGHDTVSWYQQALGQGPQFIFQYYEEEERQRGNFPDRFSGHQFPNYSSELNVNALLLGDSALYLCASSLAGGTGNTEAFFGQGTRLTVV.

Only a few counts were recorded for this clonotype. The chain recombines TRBV20-1 with TRBJ2-4, with 8 nucleotides matching TRBD1. The DNA end is more similar to TRBJ2-7, so the J call may be wrong. The CDR3 runs to 15 residues. The germline V gene has CDR1 DFQATT and CDR2 SNEGSKA (reference sequence). The CDR3 loop reads CSARDGQGTSYEQYF. CDR3 in DNA: TGCAGTGCTAGAGACGGACAGGGAACATCCTACGAGCAGTACTTC.

This chain joins TRBV14 and TRBJ2-7, with D perhaps given as TRBD1 or TRBD2 (6 bases each). This CDR3 is 15 amino acids long. Trimming took off 1 base at V and 0 bases at J, with 10 bases between the two ends. Germline CDR1 is SGHDN and CDR2 is FVKESK. CDR3 protein: CASSQGGALSYEQYF. The CDR3 DNA reads as TGTGCCAGCAGCCAAGGGGGGGCCCTCTCCTACGAGCAGTACTTC. Together with reference TRBV14 and TRBJ2-7, the CDR3 gives the full variable domain: EAGVTQFPSHSVIEKGQTVTLRCDPISGHDNLYWYRRVMGKEIKFLLHFVKESKQDESGMPNNRFLAERTGGTYSTLKVQPAELEDSGVYFCASSQGGALSYEQYFGPGTRLTVT.

This clonotype has only a few counts. The V and J genes are TRBV11-2 and TRBJ2-3, with no clear D. Germline CDR1 is SGHAT and CDR2 is FQNNGV. V lost 5 bases to trimming and J lost 1 base, with 16 bases between them. The CDR3 has 16 residues. CDR3 DNA: TGTGCCAGCAGCGCTCTCGTCGGAGCTGGCACAGATACGCAGTATTTT. Translating it yields CASSALVGAGTDTQYF.

This clonotype came up many times. V and J are TRBV29-1 and TRBJ1-2; D is uncertain. In germline, CDR1 is SQVTM, CDR2 ANQGSEA. This CDR3 has 13 amino acids. V lost 3 bases and J lost 6, with 14 bases in between. CDR3 amino acids: CSVDPQEGHGYTF. CDR3 nucleotides: TGCAGCGTTGACCCTCAGGAAGGGCATGGCTACACCTTC.

The chain uses TRBV5-1 and TRBJ1-2; tentative D call: TRBD1 (5 bases). V dropped 0 bases and J dropped 11 bases, with 14 bases sitting between them. Germline CDR1 SGHRS, CDR2 YFSETQ. The CDR3 totals 13 residues. In DNA, the CDR3 is TGCGCCAGCAGCTTGGTAGGTCGCAGACAGTACACCTTC. Its translation: CASSLVGRRQYTF. The full variable domain, its missing parts supplied by reference TRBV5-1 and TRBJ1-2, is KAGVTQTPRYLIKTRGQQVTLSCSPISGHRSVSWYQQTPGQGLQFLFEYFSETQRNKGNFPGRFSGRQFSNSRSEMNVSTLELGDSALYLCASSLVGRRQYTFGSGTRLTVV.

The chain joins TRBV5-1 to TRBJ2-3, with TRBD2 matching 8 bases. CDR1 and CDR2 (germline): SGHRS, YFSETQ. Trimming removed 4 bases from V and 4 bases from J; junction bases left unmatched: 5. This CDR3 region has 14 residues. CDR3 protein: CASSPGGVPDTQYF. DNA for the CDR3: TGCGCCAGCAGCCCGGGGGGGGTCCCAGATACGCAGTATTTT.

The chain recombines TRBV7-9 with TRBJ1-4; the D is unclear. The CDR3 extends over 16 amino acids. Trimming took 1 base from V and 0 from J, leaving 9 bases between them. Germline V gives CDR1 SEHNR, CDR2 FQNEAQ (reference sequence). CDR3 DNA sequence: TGTGCCAGCAGCTTAGAAGGCCAAGCAACTAATGAAAAACTGTTTTTT. Translation gives CASSLEGQATNEKLFF.

The chain uses TRBV3-1 and TRBJ2-1; D remains unclear. Germline CDR1 is LGHDT and CDR2 is YNNKEL (reference sequence). The CDR3 is made up of 15 amino acids. Trimming removed 0 bases at V and 3 bases at J, with 9 bases between. The CDR3 DNA is TGTGCCAGCAGCCAAGAAGGCAGAGACTACAATGAGCAGTTCTTC. It specifies CASSQEGRDYNEQFF.

The chain links TRBV20-1 to TRBJ2-7; 11 bases agree with TRBD2. The V segment lost 0 bases and the J segment 3 bases; nucleotides outside the gene matches: 16. Looked up from germline, CDR1 is DFQATT and CDR2 is SNEGSKA (reference sequence). CDR3 length: 19 amino acids. Written as DNA, the CDR3 is TGCAGTGCTAGAGATGAGCCAGGGAAGGGACTAGCGGTTTACTACGAGCAGTACTTC. This sequence encodes CSARDEPGKGLAVYYEQYF.

The J gene is TRBJ2-7, the V gene TRBV2; 7 bases match TRBD2. V shed 7 bases, J shed 4 bases, and the junction held 10 bases outside the gene matches. This CDR3 spans 14 amino acids. CDR1 is SNHLY and CDR2 is FYNNEI in the germline V gene. As DNA, the CDR3 is TGTGCCAGCAAGCGGGGCCAAAGCGGGTACGAGCAGTACTTC. It translates to CASKRGQSGYEQYF. Full variable domain (outside the CDR3, taken from reference TRBV2 and TRBJ2-7): EPEVTQTPSHQVTQMGQEVILRCVPISNHLYFYWYRQILGQKVEFLVSFYNNEISEKSEIFDDQFSVERPDGSNFTLKIRSTKLEDSAMYFCASKRGQSGYEQYFGPGTRLTVT.

The chain joins TRBV29-1 to TRBJ2-7; the match to TRBD1 covers 7 bases. Germline CDR1 SQVTM, CDR2 ANQGSEA. With 8 bases clipped from V and 2 bases from J, the junction kept 6 bases outside the gene matches. The CDR3 is made up of 12 amino acids. The CDR3 DNA reads TGCAGCATTCGACAGGGTCCCTACGAGCAGTACTTC. Protein: CSIRQGPYEQYF.

In the case of this clonotype: Its ends do not fully match the called genes, so a read error is possible. The rearrangement links TRBV6-5 to TRBJ2-1, with D unclear. Germline V lookup: CDR1 MNHEY, CDR2 SVGAGI. CDR3 length: 13 amino acids. CDR3 sequence reads: CACRITTLGEQFF. The CDR3 DNA sequence: TGTGCCTGCAGAATCACAACCCTCGGCGAGCAGTTCTTC.

This clonotype was found a few times. The chain uses TRBV7-3 and TRBJ2-1, with a tentative D call TRBD1 (6 bases). Germline V gene sequence: CDR1 SGHTA, CDR2 FQGTGA. CDR3 length equals 12 residues. Trimming stripped 4 bases from V and 12 bases from J, with 13 bases between. CDR3 in amino acids: CASSSTGGVQFF. Here the CDR3 DNA reads TGTGCCAGCAGCTCGACAGGTGGTGTGCAGTTCTTC.

This chain connects TRBV13 to TRBJ2-1; TRBD2 aligns across 9 bases. CDR1 is PRHDT and CDR2 is FYEKMQ in the germline V gene (reference sequence). V gave up 3 bases and J gave up 6 bases; unmatched junction bases: 6. The CDR3 covers 15 residues. Here the CDR3 DNA reads TGTGCCAGCAGCTTTTGGCTAGCGGGAAGCAATGAGCAGTTCTTC. Amino acid sequence: CASSFWLAGSNEQFF.

This clonotype was observed a few times. The V and J genes are TRBV20-1 and TRBJ2-4; a weak D match, TRBD2 (5 bases). This CDR3 contains 12 residues. Germline-derived CDR1 and CDR2 are DFQATT and SNEGSKA (reference sequence). V gave up 0 bases and J gave up 13 bases, with 13 bases separating them. This CDR3 reads CSARETSWEQYF. DNA of the CDR3: TGCAGTGCTAGAGAAACTTCCTGGGAGCAGTACTTC.